A selection of T cell receptor beta chains follows, all from one sample in a study of T-cell reconstitution after alpha-beta-depleted transplantation in children. TCRdb reanalysed the PCR reads using MiXCR and keeps one entry per CDR3 protein. The repertoire holds fewer than 700,000 distinct CDR3 sequences, with around 13% as singletons. The specimen comprised PBMCs, mostly from graft donor cells, sampled 360 days after TCRalphabeta/CD19-depleted stem cell transplant. Receptor source: a male patient aged 10-17 years who had a stem cell transplant for acute myeloid leukemia, so the T cells may come from the graft donor. Both conserved end residues are trimmed from each CDR3.

CDR3aa	v_gene
ASSFLLGVGTGELF	TRBV12-3/TRBV12-4
ASSLRRGAWTGHEQY	TRBV5-6
ASSRLAGGGPYNEQF	TRBV9
SARTGVRYEQY	TRBV20-1
ASSLAGVGYT	TRBV7-9
ASDRGRSNEQF	TRBV11-1
ASSGRTGQGVGTDTQY	TRBV28
SAISGSMYNEQF	TRBV20-1
ASRSDVPKNIQY	TRBV5-1
RPKGLGYNEQF	TRBV20-1
ASSQDTAAGVSYEQY	TRBV4-3
ASSETGLGTEAF	TRBV6-1
AWSVSTAYNEQF	TRBV30
ATSGAGGENEQF	TRBV24-1
SASKTGQDTQY	TRBV20-1
SVGAGFNEQF	TRBV29-1
ASSLEVISYNEQF	TRBV5-1
ASSIGQGTISPLH	TRBV5-1
ASSSGQRVSNQPQH	TRBV5-6
ASRTPRSYEQY	TRBV6-1
AITPSGRVRAGTQY	TRBV10-3
ASSAAGPTNSPLH	TRBV28
ATSDSSTASSYNEQF	TRBV24-1
ASRTGWGSQNYNEQF	TRBV25-1